This T cell receptor beta chain stems from a study of blood T cell repertoires in COVID-19. Overall study context: Acute-phase and convalescent COVID-19 samples originated in the United States, Italy and Spain.

Participants had their cohort set by participant-reported clinical history. CDR1 LGHDT and CDR2 YNNKEL come from the germline V gene (reference sequence). With 0 bases removed from V and 7 bases from J, the gap between germline ends came to 6 bases. The CDR3 runs to 12 residues. Using immunoSEQ multiplex PCR, the repertoire was profiled, and TCRdb retains in-frame clones only, with some absent. The sample gives about 180,000 clones, approximately 85% of which show up once; about 9.7% is in the top ten. This sequence joins TRBV3-1 (or the pseudogene TRBV3-2) and TRBJ2-5; D gene ambiguous. Specimen: PBMCs or T cells enriched from blood (not recorded which). This receptor was obtained from a woman in her 30s who had recovered from COVID-19. Here the CDR3 DNA reads TGTGCCAGCAGCCAAGATCGCGGGACCCAGTACTTC. It is translated as CASSQDRGTQYF.